The sequence of this TCR beta chain was determined in a study of OX40 agonist ivuxolimab in advanced cancers. Study in general: Patients assigned to dose escalation were diagnosed with hepatocellular carcinoma, melanoma, renal cell or head and neck cancer.

With 6 bases removed from V and 8 bases from J, the gap between germline ends came to 14 bases. The V gene's germline CDR1 is MNHEY and CDR2 SMNVEV (reference sequence). CDR3 length equals 13 residues. Repertoires were generated with immunoSEQ multiplex PCR, while TCRdb's copy carries only in-frame clones and drops some. The data contain roughly 35,000 clones, 70% to 85% of them singletons. This clone was seen a few times. Sequencing was performed on CD4+ or CD8+ T cells sorted from blood, taken in a trial of the OX40 agonist ivuxolimab. The receptor's source is an adult with an advanced solid tumor such as melanoma, head and neck, liver or kidney cancer. V usage is TRBV27 and J usage is TRBJ2-1; D may be TRBD1 (6 bases). In DNA, the CDR3 is TGTGCCAGCAGACCCACAGGGTACGATGAGCAGTTCTTC. Protein sequence: CASRPTGYDEQFF.